These 18 T cell receptor beta chains came from one sample sequenced in a study of regulatory T cells in long-lasting Graves disease. Arm-PCR of CDR3 regions and iRepertoire HTBI primers were the basis on which TCR beta libraries were built. Each CDR3 protein is one row after TCRdb ran MiXCR on the multiplex PCR reads. The sample records 700,000 or so distinct CDR3 sequences, around 30% being singletons. Time point described: persistent/refractory GD, antithyroid drugs over 5 years with positive TRAb. Scientists built the TCR library using RNA that was extracted from PBMCs. The material was peripheral blood mononuclear cells (PBMCs), obtained when the disease was refractory, from a patient treated with antithyroid drugs. Receptors originate from a female donor with Graves disease.

This clonotype was observed at least ten times. Here the CDR3 reads CASSRETEAFF. Here the CDR3 DNA reads TGTGCCAGCAGTCGAGAGACGGAAGCTTTCTTT. V is TRBV2 and J is TRBJ1-1; D gene uncertain. The V end was cut by 5 bases, the J end by 8 bases, with 9 bases between. This CDR3 region has 11 residues. The germline gives CDR1 SNHLY, CDR2 FYNNEI.

This clonotype was counted ten times or more. The J gene is TRBJ1-5, the V gene TRBV12-3 or TRBV12-4, with 8 bases that match TRBD1. After removal of 6 bases from V and 1 base from J, the junction contained 5 bases not matched to a gene. CDR3 length equals 15 residues. This CDR3 is CASRIGTGSNQPQHF. CDR3 sequence (DNA): TGTGCCAGCAGGATAGGGACAGGCAGCAATCAGCCCCAGCATTTT.

This rearrangement joins TRBV3-1 to TRBJ1-1; 8 nucleotides match TRBD1. The V segment lost 3 bases and the J segment 3 bases; nucleotides outside the gene matches: 9. Germline V gene data show CDR1 as LGHDT and CDR2 as YNNKEL (reference sequence). The CDR3 contains 16 residues. CDR3 loop: CASSQIRGLGYTEAFF. For the CDR3, the DNA is TGTGCCAGCAGCCAGATCAGGGGGCTGGGGTACACTGAAGCTTTCTTT.

The CDR3 spells CASSAYRVGDNQPQHF. The CDR3 coding sequence is TGTGCCAGCAGTGCCTACAGGGTTGGGGATAATCAGCCCCAGCATTTT. The V and J genes are TRBV6-1 and TRBJ1-5; perhaps TRBD1 as D (6 bases). This CDR3 contains 16 residues. V was trimmed by 4 bases and J by 4 bases, leaving 17 bases between them. Germline V gene lookup returns CDR1 MNHNS and CDR2 SASEGT.

This clonotype was detected only a few times. V gene TRBV3-1 combines with J gene TRBJ2-4; possibly TRBD1 for D (6 bases). V dropped 1 base and J dropped 6 bases, with 16 bases sitting between them. The CDR3 covers 16 residues. CDR1 and CDR2 from the germline V gene are LGHDT and YNNKEL (reference sequence). CDR3 in amino acids: CASSQGEQVGGNIQYF. In nucleotides, the CDR3 is TGTGCCAGCAGCCAAGGGGAACAGGTAGGGGGAAACATTCAGTACTTC.

The chain joins TRBV6-1 to TRBJ2-7; no firm D call. The CDR3 runs 13 residues. Germline V gives CDR1 MNHNS, CDR2 SASEGT. Trimming shortened V by 2 bases and J by 4 bases, and 9 bases separated the two germline ends. The CDR3 loop reads CASSELWNYEQYF. The CDR3 DNA sequence: TGTGCCAGCAGTGAACTATGGAATTACGAGCAGTACTTC.

This clonotype was observed at least ten times. A clone one base away is much larger, so this may be a read error. The chain links TRBV11-2 to TRBJ1-1; no firm D call. V dropped 1 base and J dropped 4 bases, with 7 bases sitting between them. In germline, CDR1 is SGHAT, CDR2 FQNNGV. The CDR3 has 13 amino acids. CDR3 protein: CASSLGWGTEAFF. The CDR3 region has the DNA TGTGCCAGCAGCTTAGGGTGGGGCACTGAAGCTTTCTTT. The whole variable domain, remainder taken from reference TRBV11-2 and TRBJ1-1, is EAGVAQSPRYKIIEKRQSVAFWCNPISGHATLYWYQQILGQGPKLLIQFQNNGVVDDSQLPKDRFSAERLKGVDSTLKIQPAKLEDSAVYLCASSLGWGTEAFFGQGTRLTVV.

This clonotype has just a few counts. This sequence joins TRBV6-1 and TRBJ1-3; 8 nucleotides agree with TRBD1. This CDR3 spans 15 amino acids. Germline V gene data show CDR1 as MNHNS and CDR2 as SASEGT. The V segment lost 7 bases and the J segment 4 bases; nucleotides outside the gene matches: 9. CDR3 protein: CASKVDRGFGNTIYF. DNA of the CDR3: TGTGCCAGCAAAGTAGACAGGGGTTTCGGAAACACCATATATTTT.

CDR3 nucleotides: TGTGCCAGCAGCCCTTCCGGGAGGGCTGCGTGGGAGCAGTACTTC. As protein: CASSPSGRAAWEQYF. The gene calls are TRBV7-9 and TRBJ2-7, with 8 bases lining up with TRBD2. J gave up 7 bases and V 5 bases, and 13 bases lay outside the gene matches. Germline V lookup: CDR1 SEHNR, CDR2 FQNEAQ (reference sequence). This CDR3 is 15 amino acids long.

This clonotype was seen a handful of times. The J gene is TRBJ1-2, the V gene TRBV29-1; TRBD1 matches 7 bases. Germline V gene sequence: CDR1 SQVTM, CDR2 ANQGSEA. CDR3 length equals 13 residues. V trimming: 6 bases; J trimming: 6 bases; junction bases outside the gene matches: 10. The CDR3 DNA is TGCAGCGTGTGGGTCACAGGGGAAGATGGCTACACCTTC. Translating gives CSVWVTGEDGYTF.

This chain uses TRBV20-1 with TRBJ2-2; possibly TRBD2 for D (6 bases). Germline assignment: CDR1 DFQATT and CDR2 SNEGSKA (reference sequence). V lost 1 base to trimming and J lost 4 bases, with 7 bases between them. The CDR3 length is 13 residues. Written as DNA, the CDR3 is TGCAGTGCTAGAGGGGGAGGCACCGGGGAGCTGTTTTTT. This sequence encodes CSARGGGTGELFF.

The rearrangement joins TRBV11-1 to TRBJ1-1, with 9 bases aligning to TRBD1. This CDR3 region has 14 residues. V trimming: 5 bases; J trimming: 4 bases; junction bases outside the gene matches: 5. The germline CDR1 and CDR2 sequences are SGHAT and FQDESV (reference sequence). The CDR3 DNA reads as TGTGCCAGCAGCGACAGGGGGTATAGCACTGAAGCTTTCTTT. This codes for CASSDRGYSTEAFF.

The chain combines TRBV3-1 with TRBJ1-1, with D possibly being TRBD1 (5 bases). From germline, CDR1 is LGHDT and CDR2 YNNKEL (reference sequence). The CDR3 length is 15 residues. The V and J ends lost 2 bases and 1 base respectively, with 11 bases between them. The CDR3 sequence: CASSQSGTRNTEAFF. The CDR3 region has the DNA TGTGCCAGCAGCCAATCCGGGACGCGGAACACTGAAGCTTTCTTT.

This clonotype was observed a handful of times. This sequence joins TRBV6-5 and TRBJ2-5, with TRBD2 matching over 7 bases. Germline trimming cut 1 base from V and 4 bases from J; bases unmatched to any gene: 9. Germline assignment: CDR1 MNHEY and CDR2 SVGAGI. The CDR3 contains 16 residues. CDR3 coding DNA: TGTGCCAGCAGTTACTTAGTGGGAGGGCCGGGAGAGACCCAGTACTTC. Translation: CASSYLVGGPGETQYF.

The rearrangement links TRBV29-1 to TRBJ1-1, with 7 positions matching TRBD1. V dropped 6 bases and J dropped 2; count of bases not matched to a gene: 9. CDR1 SQVTM and CDR2 ANQGSEA come from the germline V gene. The CDR3 has 14 amino acids. The CDR3: CSVGGQMQNTEAFF. The CDR3 DNA reads TGCAGCGTGGGGGGACAGATGCAAAACACTGAAGCTTTCTTT.

The chain uses TRBV20-1 and TRBJ1-2, with a tentative D call TRBD1 (6 bases). The CDR3 loop spans 15 amino acids. The V end was cut by 3 bases, the J end by 7 bases, with 21 bases between. CDR1 and CDR2 from the germline V gene are DFQATT and SNEGSKA (reference sequence). CDR3: CSAREPRGDLSGYTF. The CDR3, as DNA: TGCAGTGCTAGGGAACCGAGGGGGGACCTTAGTGGCTACACCTTC.

The CDR3 spells CASSEMSVSSGNTIYF. CDR3 sequence (DNA): TGTGCCAGCAGTGAAATGTCGGTGAGCTCTGGAAACACCATATATTTT. The J gene is TRBJ1-3, the V gene TRBV6-1, with D unresolved. The V gene lost 2 bases and the J gene lost 0 bases, with 11 bases spanning the gap. CDR1 and CDR2 (germline): MNHNS, SASEGT. The CDR3 totals 16 residues.

This clonotype has just a few counts. This sequence joins TRBV9 and TRBJ1-2; maybe TRBD1 (5 bases). V was shortened by 7 bases and J by 7 bases, with 11 bases between the two germline ends. The CDR3 has 11 amino acids. The germline V gene has CDR1 SGDLS and CDR2 YYNGEE. DNA for the CDR3: TGTGCCAGCGTCCGGGGCTTTGGCTACACCTTC. Amino acid sequence: CASVRGFGYTF.